This T cell receptor beta chain was identified in a study of T cell responses to AZD1222 COVID-19 vaccine. Unmatched junction bases numbered 9, after V lost 5 bases and J lost 6 bases. Germline V CDR1 and CDR2: SGHTA, FQGNSA. The CDR3 has 15 residues. Only in-frame clones appear in the TCRdb table, and some are missing; sequencing was by immunoSEQ multiplex PCR. The table lists roughly 100,000 clones, roughly nine tenths of them singletons. This clonotype originated in an adult in good health. The input for sequencing was peripheral blood, taken on day 0 of AZD1222 vaccination. This chain joins TRBV7-2 and TRBJ2-2; 7 bases map to TRBD1. The CDR3 DNA follows: TGTGCCAGCAGCACTCAGGGGGAAATTTCCGGGGAGCTGTTTTTT. Translating it yields CASSTQGEISGELFF.